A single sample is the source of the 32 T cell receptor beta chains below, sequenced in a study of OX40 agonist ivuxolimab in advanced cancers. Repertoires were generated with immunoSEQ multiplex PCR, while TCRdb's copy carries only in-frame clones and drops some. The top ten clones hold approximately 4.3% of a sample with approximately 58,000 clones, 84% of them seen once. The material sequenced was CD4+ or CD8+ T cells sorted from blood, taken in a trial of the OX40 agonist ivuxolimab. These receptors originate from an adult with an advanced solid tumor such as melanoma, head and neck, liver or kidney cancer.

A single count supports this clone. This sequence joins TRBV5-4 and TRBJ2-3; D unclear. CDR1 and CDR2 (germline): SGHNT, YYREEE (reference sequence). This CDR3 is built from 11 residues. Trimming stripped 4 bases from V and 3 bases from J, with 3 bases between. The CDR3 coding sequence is TGTGCCAGCAGCAAAACAGATACGCAGTATTTT. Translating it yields CASSKTDTQYF.

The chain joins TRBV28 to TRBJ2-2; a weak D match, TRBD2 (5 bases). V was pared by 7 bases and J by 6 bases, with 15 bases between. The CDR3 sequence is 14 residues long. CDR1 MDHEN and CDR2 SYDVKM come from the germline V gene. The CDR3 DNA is TGTGCCAGCAAGGGCGGTCGAGGGTCCGGGGAGCTGTTTTTT. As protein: CASKGGRGSGELFF.

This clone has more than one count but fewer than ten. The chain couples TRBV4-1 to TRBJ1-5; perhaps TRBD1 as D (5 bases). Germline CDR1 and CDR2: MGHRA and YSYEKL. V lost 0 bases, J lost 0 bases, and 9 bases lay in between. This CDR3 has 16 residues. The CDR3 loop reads CASSQEAGPSNQPQHF. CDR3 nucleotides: TGCGCCAGCAGCCAAGAGGCAGGGCCTAGCAATCAGCCCCAGCATTTT.

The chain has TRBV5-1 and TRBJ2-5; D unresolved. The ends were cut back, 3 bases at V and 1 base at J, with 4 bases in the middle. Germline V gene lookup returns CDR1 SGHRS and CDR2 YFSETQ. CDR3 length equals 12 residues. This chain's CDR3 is CASSYPQETQYF. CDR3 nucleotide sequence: TGCGCCAGCAGCTACCCCCAAGAGACCCAGTACTTC.

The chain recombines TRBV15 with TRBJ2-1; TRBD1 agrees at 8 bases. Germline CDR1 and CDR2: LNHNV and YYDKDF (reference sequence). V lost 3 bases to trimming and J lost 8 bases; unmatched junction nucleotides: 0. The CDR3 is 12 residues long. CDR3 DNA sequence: TGTGCCACCAGCAGGGGACAGGATGAGCAGTTCTTC. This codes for CATSRGQDEQFF.

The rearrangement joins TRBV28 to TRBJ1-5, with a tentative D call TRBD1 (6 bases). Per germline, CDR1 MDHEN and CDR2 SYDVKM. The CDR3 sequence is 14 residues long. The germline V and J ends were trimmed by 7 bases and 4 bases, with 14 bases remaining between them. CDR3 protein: CASKEDRWNQPQHF. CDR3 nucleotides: TGTGCCAGCAAAGAAGACAGGTGGAATCAGCCCCAGCATTTT.

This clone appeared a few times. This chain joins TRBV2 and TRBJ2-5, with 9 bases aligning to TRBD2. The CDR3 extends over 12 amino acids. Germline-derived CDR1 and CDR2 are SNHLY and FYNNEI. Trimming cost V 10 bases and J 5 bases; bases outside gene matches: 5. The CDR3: CANQREVETQYF. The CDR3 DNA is TGTGCCAACCAGCGGGAGGTGGAGACCCAGTACTTC.

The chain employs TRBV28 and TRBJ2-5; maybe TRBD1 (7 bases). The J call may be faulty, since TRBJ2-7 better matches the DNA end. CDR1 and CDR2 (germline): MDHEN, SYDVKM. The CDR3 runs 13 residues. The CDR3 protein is CASSETGRHEQYF. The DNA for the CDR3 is TGTGCCAGCAGCGAGACAGGGAGGCACGAGCAGTACTTC.

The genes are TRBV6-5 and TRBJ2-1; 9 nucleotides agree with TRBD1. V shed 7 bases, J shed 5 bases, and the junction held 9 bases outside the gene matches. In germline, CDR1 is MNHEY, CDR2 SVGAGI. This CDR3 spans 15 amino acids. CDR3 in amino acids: CASILSRDRDNEQFF. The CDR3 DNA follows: TGTGCCAGCATCCTAAGCCGGGACAGGGACAATGAGCAGTTCTTC.

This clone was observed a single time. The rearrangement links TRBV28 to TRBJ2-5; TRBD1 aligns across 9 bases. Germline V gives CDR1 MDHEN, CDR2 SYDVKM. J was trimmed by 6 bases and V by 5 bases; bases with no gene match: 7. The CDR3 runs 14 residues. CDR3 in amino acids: CASSTTGGGKTQYF. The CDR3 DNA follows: TGTGCCAGCAGTACCACAGGGGGCGGAAAGACCCAGTACTTC. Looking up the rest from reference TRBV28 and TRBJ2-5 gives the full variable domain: DVKVTQSSRYLVKRTGEKVFLECVQDMDHENMFWYRQDPGLGLRLIYFSYDVKMKEKGDIPEGYSVSREKKERFSLILESASTNQTSMYLCASSTTGGGKTQYFGPGTRLLVL.

The CDR3 DNA reads as TGTGCCAGCACCCAGGGGATGGGGGAGCAGTACTTC. Translation: CASTQGMGEQYF. V is TRBV6-6 and J is TRBJ2-7, with TRBD1 as a possible D gene (6 bases). Germline CDR1 reads MNHNY; CDR2 reads SVGAGI (reference sequence). V gave up 7 bases and J gave up 7 bases, with 14 bases separating them. The CDR3 length is 12 residues.

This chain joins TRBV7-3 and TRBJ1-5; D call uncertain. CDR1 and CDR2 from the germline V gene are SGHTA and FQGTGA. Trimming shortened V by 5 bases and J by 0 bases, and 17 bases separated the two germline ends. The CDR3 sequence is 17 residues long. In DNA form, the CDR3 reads TGTGCCAGCAGCCCCCAGGCAGGCCACTATAGCAATCAGCCCCAGCATTTT. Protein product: CASSPQAGHYSNQPQHF.

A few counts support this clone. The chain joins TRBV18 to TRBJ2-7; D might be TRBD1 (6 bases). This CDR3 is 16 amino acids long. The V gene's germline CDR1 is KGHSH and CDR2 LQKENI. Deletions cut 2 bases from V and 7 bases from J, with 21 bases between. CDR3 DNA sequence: TGTGCCAGCTCACCATACCAGGACAGCCTAAGGGATGAGCAGTACTTC. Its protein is CASSPYQDSLRDEQYF.

As DNA, the CDR3 is TGTGCCAGCAGCGAGACAGGGCAGGTCCAAGAGACCCAGTACTTC. The encoded protein is CASSETGQVQETQYF. The V call is TRBV9, the J call TRBJ2-5, with 7 bases fitting TRBD1. Germline CDR1 reads SGDLS; CDR2 reads YYNGEE. The trim removed 3 bases at V and 1 base at J, leaving 6 bases unmatched. This CDR3 region has 15 residues.

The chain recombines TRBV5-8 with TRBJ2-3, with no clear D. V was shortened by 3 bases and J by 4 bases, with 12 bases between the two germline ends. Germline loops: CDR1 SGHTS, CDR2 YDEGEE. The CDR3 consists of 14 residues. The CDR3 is CASSSGLGADTQYF. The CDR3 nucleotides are TGTGCCAGCAGCTCCGGCTTGGGCGCAGATACGCAGTATTTT.

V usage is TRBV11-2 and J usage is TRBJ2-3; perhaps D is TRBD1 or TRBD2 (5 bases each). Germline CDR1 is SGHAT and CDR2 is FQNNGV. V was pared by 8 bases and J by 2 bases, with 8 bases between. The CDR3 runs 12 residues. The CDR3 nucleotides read TGTGCCAGCTGGGGGTTCACAGATACGCAGTATTTT. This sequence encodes CASWGFTDTQYF.

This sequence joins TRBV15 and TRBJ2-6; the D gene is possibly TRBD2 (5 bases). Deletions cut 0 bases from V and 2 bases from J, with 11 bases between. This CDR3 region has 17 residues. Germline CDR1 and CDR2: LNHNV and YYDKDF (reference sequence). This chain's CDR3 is CATSRETRATGANVLTF. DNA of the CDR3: TGTGCCACCAGCAGAGAAACTAGGGCAACTGGGGCCAACGTCCTGACTTTC.

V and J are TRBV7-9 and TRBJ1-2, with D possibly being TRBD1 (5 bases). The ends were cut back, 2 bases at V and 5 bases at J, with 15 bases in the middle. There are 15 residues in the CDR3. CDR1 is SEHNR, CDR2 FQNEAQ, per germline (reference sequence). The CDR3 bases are TGTGCCAGCAGCTTAAGTGCAGGGCCTGGGTATGGCTACACCTTC. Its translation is CASSLSAGPGYGYTF. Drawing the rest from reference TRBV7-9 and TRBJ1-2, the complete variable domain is DTGVSQNPRHKITKRGQNVTFRCDPISEHNRLYWYRQTLGQGPEFLTYFQNEAQLEKSRLLSDRFSAERPKGSFSTLEIQRTEQGDSAMYLCASSLSAGPGYGYTFGSGTRLTVV.

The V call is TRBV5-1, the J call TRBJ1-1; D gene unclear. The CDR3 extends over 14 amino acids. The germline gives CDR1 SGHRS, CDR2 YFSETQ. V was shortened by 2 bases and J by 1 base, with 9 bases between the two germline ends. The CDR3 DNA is TGCGCCAGCAGCTTTGCTGCGGGGAACACTGAAGCTTTCTTT. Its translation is CASSFAAGNTEAFF.

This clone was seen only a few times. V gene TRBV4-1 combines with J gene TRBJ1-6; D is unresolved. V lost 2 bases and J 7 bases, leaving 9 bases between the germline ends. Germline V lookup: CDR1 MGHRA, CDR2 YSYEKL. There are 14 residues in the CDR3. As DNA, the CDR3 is TGCGCCAGCAGCCAACAAGAACAAAATTCACCCCTCCACTTT. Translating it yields CASSQQEQNSPLHF.

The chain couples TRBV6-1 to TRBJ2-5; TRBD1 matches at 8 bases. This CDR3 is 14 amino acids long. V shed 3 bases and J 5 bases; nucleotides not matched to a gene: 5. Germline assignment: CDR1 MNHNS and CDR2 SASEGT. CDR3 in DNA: TGTGCCAGCAGTGAGCTCAGGGGGCTTGAGACCCAGTACTTC. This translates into CASSELRGLETQYF.

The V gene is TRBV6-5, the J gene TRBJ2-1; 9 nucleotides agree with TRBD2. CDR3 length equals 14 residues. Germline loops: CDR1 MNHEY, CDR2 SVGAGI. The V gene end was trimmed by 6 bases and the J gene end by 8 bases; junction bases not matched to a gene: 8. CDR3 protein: CASRLAGALHEQFF. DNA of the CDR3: TGTGCCAGCAGATTAGCGGGGGCCCTTCATGAGCAGTTCTTC.

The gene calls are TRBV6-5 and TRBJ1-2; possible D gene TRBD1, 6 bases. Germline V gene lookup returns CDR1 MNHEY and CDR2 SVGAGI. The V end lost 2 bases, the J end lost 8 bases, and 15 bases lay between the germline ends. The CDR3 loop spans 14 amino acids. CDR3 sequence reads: CASSYGGGLWGYTF. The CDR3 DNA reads TGTGCCAGCAGTTACGGGGGCGGGCTATGGGGCTACACCTTC.

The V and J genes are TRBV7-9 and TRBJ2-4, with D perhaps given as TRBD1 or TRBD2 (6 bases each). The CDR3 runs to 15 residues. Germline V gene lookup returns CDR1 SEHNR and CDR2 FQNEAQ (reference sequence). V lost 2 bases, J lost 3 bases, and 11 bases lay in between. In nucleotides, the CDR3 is TGTGCCAGCAGCTTAAGGGGGGCAGACAAAAACATTCAGTACTTC. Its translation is CASSLRGADKNIQYF.

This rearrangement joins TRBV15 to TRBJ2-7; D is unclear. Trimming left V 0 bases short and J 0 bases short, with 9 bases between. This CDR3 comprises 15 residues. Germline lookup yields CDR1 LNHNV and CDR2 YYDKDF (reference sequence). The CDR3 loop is CATSRDYVGSYEQYF. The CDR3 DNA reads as TGTGCCACCAGCAGAGATTATGTGGGCTCCTACGAGCAGTACTTC.

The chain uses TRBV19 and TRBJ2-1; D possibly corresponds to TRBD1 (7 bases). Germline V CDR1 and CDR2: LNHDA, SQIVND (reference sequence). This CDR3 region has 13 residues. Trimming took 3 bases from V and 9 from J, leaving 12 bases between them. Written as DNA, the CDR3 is TGTGCCAGTAGTATTCGACAGGGAGGTGAGCAGTTCTTC. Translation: CASSIRQGGEQFF.

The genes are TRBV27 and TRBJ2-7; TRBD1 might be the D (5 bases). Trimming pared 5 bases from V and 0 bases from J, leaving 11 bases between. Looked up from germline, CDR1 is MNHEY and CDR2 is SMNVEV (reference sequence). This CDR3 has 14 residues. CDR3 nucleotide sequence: TGTGCCAGCAGTCCCCGGACAAACTCCTACGAGCAGTACTTC. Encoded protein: CASSPRTNSYEQYF.

The CDR3 loop is CASSAQGGEKLFF. As DNA, the CDR3 is TGTGCCAGCAGTGCACAGGGAGGAGAAAAACTGTTTTTT. J is TRBJ1-4 and V is TRBV2; D is perhaps TRBD1 (6 bases). CDR3 length: 13 amino acids. CDR1 and CDR2 (germline): SNHLY, FYNNEI. V was shortened by 4 bases and J by 8 bases, with 11 bases between the two germline ends.

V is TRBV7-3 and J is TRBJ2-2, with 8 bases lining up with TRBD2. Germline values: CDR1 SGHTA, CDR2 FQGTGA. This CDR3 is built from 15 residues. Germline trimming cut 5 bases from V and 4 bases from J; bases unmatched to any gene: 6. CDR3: CASSPGGEPTGELFF. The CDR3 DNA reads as TGTGCCAGCAGCCCCGGGGGGGAGCCCACCGGGGAGCTGTTTTTT.

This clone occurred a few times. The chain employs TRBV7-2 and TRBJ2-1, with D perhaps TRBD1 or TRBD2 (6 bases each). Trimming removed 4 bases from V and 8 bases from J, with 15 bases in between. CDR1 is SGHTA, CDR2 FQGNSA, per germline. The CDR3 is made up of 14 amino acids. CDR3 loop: CASSWGAGMDEQFF. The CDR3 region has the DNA TGTGCCAGCAGCTGGGGGGCAGGGATGGATGAGCAGTTCTTC.

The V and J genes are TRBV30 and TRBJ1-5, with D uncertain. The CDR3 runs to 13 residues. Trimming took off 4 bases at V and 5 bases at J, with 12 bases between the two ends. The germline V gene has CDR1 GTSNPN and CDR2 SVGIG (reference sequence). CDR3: CAWTPARDQPQHF. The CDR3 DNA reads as TGTGCCTGGACCCCAGCCCGGGATCAGCCCCAGCATTTT.

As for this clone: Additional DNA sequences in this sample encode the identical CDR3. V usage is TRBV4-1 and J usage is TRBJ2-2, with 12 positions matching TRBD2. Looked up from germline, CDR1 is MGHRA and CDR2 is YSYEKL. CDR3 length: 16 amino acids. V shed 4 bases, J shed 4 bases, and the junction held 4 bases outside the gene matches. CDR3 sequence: CASSRGLAGGTGELFF. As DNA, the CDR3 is TGCGCCAGCAGCCGGGGACTAGCGGGTGGCACCGGGGAGCTGTTTTTT.